These 32 T cell receptor beta chains were sequenced from one sample in a study of CD8+ T cells in alopecia areata. Extraction of RNA preceded its reverse transcription into cDNA, which served as the sequencing template. Sequencing was performed with immunoSEQ multiplex PCR; in TCRdb, only in-frame clones are kept and a portion is missing. The table has under 200,000 clones, less than 80% seen once. The sample's treatment: oral pan-JAK inhibitor, 5-10 mg twice daily. The source material was CD4+ T cells sorted from blood, sampled at week 24, from a patient treated with tofacitinib. These receptors were collected from a human donor with alopecia areata.

This clone was seen a few times. This sample includes further DNA sequences coding for the same CDR3. The chain uses TRBV27 and TRBJ2-2, with a weak D call TRBD1 (5 bases). Germline V gene lookup returns CDR1 MNHEY and CDR2 SMNVEV (reference sequence). The CDR3 totals 14 residues. Between the trimmed V and J ends, which lost 3 bases and 5 bases, there was a span of 10 bases. The CDR3 DNA follows: TGTGCCAGCAGTTTGCAGGGTCGAACCGGGGAGCTGTTTTTT. This sequence encodes CASSLQGRTGELFF.

This clone was counted only a few times. This chain connects TRBV9 to TRBJ2-5; 11 nucleotides agree with TRBD1. The V gene end was trimmed by 2 bases and the J gene end by 6 bases; junction bases not matched to a gene: 3. The CDR3 has 14 residues. Germline-derived CDR1 and CDR2 are SGDLS and YYNGEE. The CDR3 DNA reads as TGTGCCAGCAGCGTGGACAGGGGGCGGAAGACCCAGTACTTC. It yields the protein CASSVDRGRKTQYF.

The V and J genes are TRBV23-1 and TRBJ2-2; TRBD1 agrees at 7 bases. Being an ORF, TRBV23-1 has a function that is uncertain. The CDR3 has 16 residues. The V segment lost 4 bases and the J segment 3 bases; nucleotides outside the gene matches: 8. In nucleotides, the CDR3 is TGCGCCAGCAGTCCCCCAGACAGGGCGGACACCGGGGAGCTGTTTTTT. Translated, it gives CASSPPDRADTGELFF.

The chain has TRBV5-1 and TRBJ2-3; D not resolved. Per the germline V gene, CDR1 is SGHRS and CDR2 is YFSETQ. With 1 base removed from V and 6 bases from J, the gap between germline ends came to 9 bases. CDR3 length: 13 residues. The CDR3 bases are TGCGCCAGCAGCTTGCCAGGATCGGATACGCAGTATTTT. It encodes CASSLPGSDTQYF.

The chain couples TRBV7-2 to TRBJ2-5; tentative D call: TRBD1 (5 bases). V gave up 6 bases and J gave up 3 bases, with 17 bases separating them. This CDR3 has 15 residues. Germline values: CDR1 SGHTA, CDR2 FQGNSA. The CDR3 nucleotides are TGTGCCAGCAGGTCGCTAGAGGCAGGGAAAGAGACCCAGTACTTC. Its translation: CASRSLEAGKETQYF.

The gene calls are TRBV28 and TRBJ1-1, with D unclear. CDR3 length equals 11 residues. V was pared by 5 bases and J by 1 base, with 2 bases between. Per the germline V gene, CDR1 is MDHEN and CDR2 is SYDVKM. The CDR3 loop reads CASSENTEAFF. Written as DNA, the CDR3 is TGTGCCAGCAGTGAGAACACTGAAGCTTTCTTT.

The chain recombines TRBV30 with TRBJ2-1; D ambiguous. This CDR3 has 11 residues. With 3 bases removed from V and 8 bases from J, the gap between germline ends came to 8 bases. Germline CDR1 GTSNPN, CDR2 SVGIG (reference sequence). In nucleotides, the CDR3 is TGTGCCTGGAGCCAGTACGATGAGCAGTTCTTC. Encoded protein: CAWSQYDEQFF.

V is TRBV27 and J is TRBJ1-2; 8 nucleotides match TRBD1. This CDR3 comprises 16 residues. CDR1 and CDR2 (germline): MNHEY, SMNVEV (reference sequence). V was pared by 5 bases and J by 0 bases, with 8 bases of the junction left unmatched. CDR3 protein: CASSDRGPHTNYGYTF. The DNA of the CDR3 is TGTGCCAGCAGTGACAGGGGTCCCCACACTAACTATGGCTACACCTTC.

J is TRBJ2-7 and V is TRBV11-3; 8 bases fit TRBD1. This CDR3 comprises 16 residues. From germline, CDR1 is SGHNT and CDR2 YENEEA. Trimming cost V 10 bases and J 3 bases; bases outside gene matches: 17. CDR3 coding DNA: TGTGCCACCATGTGGACAGGGATTCATCCTTACTACGAGCAGTACTTC. Residues: CATMWTGIHPYYEQYF.

This clone was seen only a few times. The J gene is TRBJ1-5, the V gene TRBV7-2; weak D call: TRBD1 (5 bases). This CDR3 is built from 13 residues. V lost 2 bases, J lost 7 bases, and 9 bases lay in between. Per the germline V gene, CDR1 is SGHTA and CDR2 is FQGNSA. CDR3 DNA: TGTGCCAGCAGCTTAAACAGGATACAGCCCCAGCATTTT. As protein: CASSLNRIQPQHF.

The chain combines TRBV9 with TRBJ2-5; no definite D call. In germline, CDR1 is SGDLS, CDR2 YYNGEE. CDR3 length: 13 amino acids. Trimming took off 2 bases at V and 2 bases at J, with 7 bases between the two ends. DNA of the CDR3: TGTGCCAGCAGCGTCCAACCACAAGAGACCCAGTACTTC. It codes for CASSVQPQETQYF.

In the case of this clone: Other DNA sequences in this specimen translate into the identical CDR3. This chain joins TRBV30 and TRBJ1-5; 8 bases match TRBD1. The CDR3 has 16 residues. Germline V gives CDR1 GTSNPN, CDR2 SVGIG (reference sequence). V lost 0 bases to trimming and J lost 2 bases; unmatched junction nucleotides: 6. CDR3 in amino acids: CAWSVRQGAGNQPQHF. CDR3 bases: TGTGCCTGGAGTGTACGGCAGGGGGCGGGCAATCAGCCCCAGCATTTT.

CDR3 region: CAWRDRGQETQYF. Written as DNA, the CDR3 is TGTGCCTGGAGGGACAGGGGCCAAGAGACCCAGTACTTC. V gene TRBV30 combines with J gene TRBJ2-5, with TRBD1 identical over 9 bases. With 3 bases clipped from V and 1 base from J, the junction kept 0 bases outside the gene matches. The germline gives CDR1 GTSNPN, CDR2 SVGIG (reference sequence). This CDR3 spans 13 amino acids.

The table lists this clone with many counts. The chain joins TRBV7-9 to TRBJ2-5; possible D gene TRBD2, 7 bases. CDR3 length: 12 residues. V lost 4 bases to trimming and J lost 13 bases, with 16 bases between them. The germline gives CDR1 SEHNR, CDR2 FQNEAQ (reference sequence). Here the CDR3 DNA reads TGTGCCAGCAGCTCCAAGGGGGGGCCGACGTACTTC. Protein product: CASSSKGGPTYF.

CDR3 bases: TGCAGTGCTAGTGTCGGACTACAGTTCTTC. It is translated as CSASVGLQFF. The chain employs TRBV20-1 and TRBJ2-1, with D maybe TRBD2 (6 bases). V shed 3 bases and J shed 13 bases, with 10 bases lying between them. Germline lookup yields CDR1 DFQATT and CDR2 SNEGSKA (reference sequence). This CDR3 comprises 10 residues.

The chain recombines TRBV27 with TRBJ2-3; the D gene is possibly TRBD2 (5 bases). V was clipped by 5 bases and J by 3 bases, with 33 bases between them. This CDR3 is 21 amino acids long. Per germline, CDR1 MNHEY and CDR2 SMNVEV (reference sequence). This CDR3 reads CASSPRLPTRPRELGTDTQYF. CDR3 DNA: TGTGCCAGCAGTCCAAGGCTGCCTACCCGCCCGAGGGAATTAGGAACAGATACGCAGTATTTT.

The table lists this clone with a few counts. The chain joins TRBV6-6 to TRBJ2-5; possible D gene TRBD2, 5 bases. V was pared by 6 bases and J by 5 bases, with 13 bases between. The germline CDR1 and CDR2 sequences are MNHNY and SVGAGI (reference sequence). This CDR3 has 13 residues. Here the CDR3 DNA reads TGTGCCAGCAGCCCGGGGTTGGCGGAGACCCAGTACTTC. Its translation is CASSPGLAETQYF.

The chain is built from TRBV29-1 and TRBJ1-1; D call uncertain. Germline CDR1 reads SQVTM; CDR2 reads ANQGSEA. The CDR3 is 15 amino acids. Deletions cut 8 bases from V and 5 bases from J, with 24 bases between. The CDR3 nucleotides are TGCAGCTCAACCCGTCCGGACCACGGAGGGACTGAAGCTTTCTTT. This codes for CSSTRPDHGGTEAFF.

This chain joins TRBV19 and TRBJ2-3; TRBD1 aligns across 10 bases. Germline V gene sequence: CDR1 LNHDA, CDR2 SQIVND (reference sequence). Trimming at V came to 5 bases and at J to 0 bases, leaving 5 bases not matched to a gene. This CDR3 contains 16 residues. The CDR3: CASSVGTGVSTDTQYF. CDR3 in DNA: TGTGCCAGTAGTGTCGGGACAGGGGTTAGCACAGATACGCAGTATTTT.

The V and J genes are TRBV2 and TRBJ1-6; 9 bases line up with TRBD1. Germline loops: CDR1 SNHLY, CDR2 FYNNEI. The J segment lost 9 bases and the V segment lost 3 bases, leaving 6 bases of the junction unmatched. The CDR3 length is 15 residues. CDR3: CASSERTGAGSPLHF. Here the CDR3 DNA reads TGTGCCAGCAGTGAGCGGACAGGGGCCGGTTCACCCCTCCACTTT.

The V call is TRBV30, the J call TRBJ2-7; no definite D call. The CDR3 has 11 residues. V was trimmed by 5 bases and J by 1 base, leaving 6 bases between them. Germline CDR1 is GTSNPN and CDR2 is SVGIG (reference sequence). CDR3 amino acids: CAWARSYEQYF. The CDR3 region has the DNA TGTGCCTGGGCGCGATCCTACGAGCAGTACTTC.

The genes are TRBV5-6 and TRBJ2-7; the D gene is possibly TRBD2 (5 bases). V was cut by 5 bases and J by 3 bases, with 15 bases left in between. The germline V gene has CDR1 SGHDT and CDR2 YYEEEE. The CDR3 contains 14 residues. The CDR3 DNA reads TGTGCCAGCAGTCGCCGGACGGAGGACTACGAGCAGTACTTC. It translates to CASSRRTEDYEQYF.

The chain combines TRBV6-5 with TRBJ2-2; D is unclear. Trimming took 3 bases from V and 2 from J, leaving 7 bases between them. The CDR3 length is 14 residues. In germline, CDR1 is MNHEY, CDR2 SVGAGI. CDR3 nucleotides: TGTGCCAGCAGTTATCTGGCTAACACCGGGGAGCTGTTTTTT. It specifies CASSYLANTGELFF.

This clone appeared a single time. V gene TRBV18 combines with J gene TRBJ1-3; the D is unclear. Looked up from germline, CDR1 is KGHSH and CDR2 is LQKENI. The CDR3 loop spans 18 amino acids. V was cut by 4 bases and J by 0 bases, with 19 bases left in between. The CDR3 spells CASSLQRIAVVSGNTIYF. The CDR3 region has the DNA TGTGCCAGCTCACTCCAAAGGATAGCGGTCGTCTCTGGAAACACCATATATTTT.

V and J are TRBV9 and TRBJ2-2; D might be TRBD2 (5 bases). This CDR3 region has 15 residues. Germline V lookup: CDR1 SGDLS, CDR2 YYNGEE. V was shortened by 2 bases and J by 0 bases, with 8 bases between the two germline ends. CDR3 bases: TGTGCCAGCAGCGTTCAGACTACGAACACCGGGGAGCTGTTTTTT. Amino acids: CASSVQTTNTGELFF.

V gene TRBV27 combines with J gene TRBJ2-2; no reliable D call. Trimming shortened V by 5 bases and J by 4 bases, and 8 bases separated the two germline ends. Germline V lookup: CDR1 MNHEY, CDR2 SMNVEV (reference sequence). The CDR3 loop spans 13 amino acids. CDR3 bases: TGTGCCAGCAGTCCAACTGCCACCGGGGAGCTGTTTTTT. It codes for CASSPTATGELFF.

The chain links TRBV30 to TRBJ2-5; a possible D gene is TRBD2 (6 bases). CDR3 length equals 15 residues. Germline CDR1 reads GTSNPN; CDR2 reads SVGIG (reference sequence). V was pared by 0 bases and J by 5 bases, with 16 bases between. CDR3 coding DNA: TGTGCCTGGAGTGTACCTGGCGGGGTCCGTGAGACCCAGTACTTC. Protein product: CAWSVPGGVRETQYF. The variable domain in full, completed from reference TRBV30 and TRBJ2-5, reads SQTIHQWPATLVQPVGSPLSLECTVEGTSNPNLYWYRQAAGRGLQLLFYSVGIGQISSEVPQNLSASRPQDRQFILSSKKLLLSDSGFYLCAWSVPGGVRETQYFGPGTRLLVL.

This clone has only a few counts. The chain carries TRBV2 and TRBJ2-2; the D gene is possibly TRBD2 (6 bases). V lost 8 bases and J lost 0, with 13 bases in between. Germline V CDR1 and CDR2: SNHLY, FYNNEI. CDR3 length: 15 amino acids. CDR3 protein: CASQRDSPNTGELFF. Written as DNA, the CDR3 is TGTGCCAGCCAGAGGGACTCCCCGAACACCGGGGAGCTGTTTTTT.

This rearrangement joins TRBV18 to TRBJ2-3, with D unclear. The ends were cut back, 2 bases at V and 4 bases at J, with 13 bases in the middle. The CDR3 spans 15 residues. Germline CDR1 is KGHSH and CDR2 is LQKENI. The CDR3 protein is CASSPAVGFADTQYF. DNA of the CDR3: TGTGCCAGCTCACCAGCGGTCGGGTTTGCAGATACGCAGTATTTT.

The chain has TRBV30 and TRBJ1-3; D might be TRBD1 (5 bases). Germline assignment: CDR1 GTSNPN and CDR2 SVGIG (reference sequence). This CDR3 has 15 amino acids. Trimming took 2 bases from V and 4 from J, leaving 15 bases between them. The CDR3 reads CAWSLGGRGGNTIYF. Written as DNA, the CDR3 is TGTGCCTGGAGTCTCGGGGGAAGGGGCGGAAACACCATATATTTT.

The chain links TRBV19 to TRBJ1-4, with D unresolved. The CDR3 totals 14 residues. V was clipped by 5 bases and J by 7 bases, with 14 bases between them. Germline assignment: CDR1 LNHDA and CDR2 SQIVND (reference sequence). CDR3 sequence reads: CASSPQWLREKLFF. DNA for the CDR3: TGTGCCAGTAGTCCCCAATGGTTGCGTGAAAAACTGTTTTTT.

The chain has TRBV4-1 and TRBJ2-5, with D unresolved. Germline CDR1 is MGHRA and CDR2 is YSYEKL. CDR3 length: 13 amino acids. V was clipped by 4 bases and J by 5 bases, with 11 bases between them. The CDR3 spells CASSRTVGETQYF. CDR3 DNA sequence: TGCGCCAGCAGCCGTACCGTAGGGGAGACCCAGTACTTC.